These 28 T cell receptor beta chains came from one sample sequenced in a study of spatial heterogeneity in lung cancer (dated by TCRdb to between 2018 and 2020). The library was produced with 5' RACE. Sequencing was carried out with a NextSeq 500. TCRdb applied fastp at Q25 and MiXCR to the public reads, then kept only in-frame beta chains. Identical CDR3 protein sequences are pooled into one entry, listed with their most common genes and DNA. A total of 45,000 to 50,000 distinct CDR3 sequences appear in this sample, 10% to 15% of them only once. The top ten clones comprise roughly 32% of the sample. The intended sense of this specimen's time point label: blood at routine non-recurrence follow-up after resection. Sequencing was performed on PBMCs, taken at follow-up. The source of these receptors is a male donor with early-stage non-small cell lung cancer.

This clonotype was detected only a few times. This chain connects TRBV3-1 to TRBJ2-5, with 13 nucleotides matching TRBD2. Trimming at V came to 0 bases and at J to 4 bases, leaving 2 bases not matched to a gene. This CDR3 has 16 residues. CDR1 and CDR2 (germline): LGHDT, YNNKEL (reference sequence). The CDR3 spells CASSQDWTSGGETQYF. Here the CDR3 DNA reads TGTGCCAGCAGCCAAGATTGGACTAGCGGGGGAGAGACCCAGTACTTC.

The sample holds a few counts of this clonotype. V and J are TRBV12-3 or TRBV12-4 and TRBJ1-1, with D possibly being TRBD1 (5 bases). Trimming left V 6 bases short and J 5 bases short, with 19 bases between. The length of the CDR3 is 15 residues. Here the CDR3 reads CASRLGDRGSTEAFF. In DNA, the CDR3 is TGTGCCAGCAGGCTCGGGGACCGAGGCAGTACTGAAGCTTTCTTT.

This clonotype was seen many times. This rearrangement joins TRBV19 to TRBJ2-6, with 10 bases matching TRBD1. The CDR3 extends over 18 amino acids. The germline CDR1 and CDR2 sequences are LNHDA and SQIVND (reference sequence). V trimming: 7 bases; J trimming: 2 bases; junction bases outside the gene matches: 11. The CDR3 coding sequence is TGTGCCAGTACCTCCCGGGACAGGGGACCTACTGGGGCCAACGTCCTGACTTTC. Its translation is CASTSRDRGPTGANVLTF.

This chain links TRBV20-1 with TRBJ1-2; unclear D gene. The germline V gene has CDR1 DFQATT and CDR2 SNEGSKA (reference sequence). V dropped 3 bases and J dropped 5 bases, with 16 bases sitting between them. The CDR3 extends over 14 amino acids. The DNA of the CDR3 is TGCAGTGCTAGCCCGGGTCCGGACGCTTATGGCTACACCTTC. This translates into CSASPGPDAYGYTF.

The CDR3 coding sequence is TGCAGTGCTAGAGATCCCCTAGCGGGAGGGCCGTCCGGGGAGCTGTTTTTT. As protein: CSARDPLAGGPSGELFF. The V and J genes are TRBV20-1 and TRBJ2-2, with TRBD2 matching over 12 bases. CDR1 DFQATT and CDR2 SNEGSKA come from the germline V gene (reference sequence). The CDR3 has 17 residues. Trimming took 0 bases from V and 6 from J; bases not matched to a gene: 8.

This clonotype was recorded many times. This chain uses TRBV4-3 with TRBJ2-7, with D perhaps assigned TRBD1 or TRBD2 (6 bases each). V lost 0 bases and J 4 bases, leaving 13 bases between the germline ends. CDR3 length equals 15 residues. Germline loops: CDR1 LGHNA, CDR2 YSLEER. This CDR3 reads CASSQDPGGSYEQYF. For the CDR3, the DNA is TGCGCCAGCAGCCAAGACCCCGGGGGCTCTTACGAGCAGTACTTC.

This clonotype was seen a handful of times. This chain joins TRBV9 and TRBJ1-2; D gene ambiguous. Trimming cost V 3 bases and J 0 bases, with 6 bases left between them. The CDR3 spans 13 residues. Germline V gene data show CDR1 as SGDLS and CDR2 as YYNGEE. As DNA, the CDR3 is TGTGCCAGCAGCGAAGGAGCTAACTATGGCTACACCTTC. Its protein product is CASSEGANYGYTF. The full variable domain, in which reference TRBV9 and TRBJ1-2 provide the parts outside the CDR3, is DSGVTQTPKHLITATGQRVTLRCSPRSGDLSVYWYQQSLDQGLQFLIQYYNGEERAKGNILERFSAQQFPDLHSELNLSSLELGDSALYFCASSEGANYGYTFGSGTRLTVV.

A remark on this clonotype: A much larger clone lies a single base off, so this may be a read error. This chain connects TRBV18 to TRBJ2-7, with a tentative D call TRBD1 (8 bases). Trimming removed 3 bases at V and 6 bases at J, with 12 bases between. Germline V gene lookup returns CDR1 KGHSH and CDR2 LQKENI. The CDR3 is made up of 13 amino acids. This CDR3 reads CASSPDREGEQYF. As DNA, the CDR3 is TGTGCCAGCTCACCGGACAGGGAGGGCGAGCAGTACTTC.

This clonotype came up many times. The chain links TRBV25-1 to TRBJ2-5, with 7 bases aligning to TRBD2. The germline V gene encodes CDR1 MGHDK and CDR2 SYGVNS. Trimming at V came to 6 bases and at J to 2 bases, leaving 6 bases not matched to a gene. The CDR3 spans 14 residues. The CDR3 coding sequence is TGTGCCAGCAGACGGGCGGGGGTACAAGAGACCCAGTACTTC. This encodes CASRRAGVQETQYF. Supplemented by reference TRBV25-1 and TRBJ2-5, the full variable domain reads EADIYQTPRYLVIGTGKKITLECSQTMGHDKMYWYQQDPGMELHLIHYSYGVNSTEKGDLSSESTVSRIRTEHFPLTLESARPSHTSQYLCASRRAGVQETQYFGPGTRLLVL.

This clonotype was counted at least ten times. The rearrangement joins TRBV7-9 to TRBJ1-2; 7 bases agree with TRBD1. The CDR3 runs 12 residues. Germline-derived CDR1 and CDR2 are SEHNR and FQNEAQ (reference sequence). V was clipped by 5 bases and J by 13 bases; unmatched bases: 10. CDR3 nucleotide sequence: TGTGCCAGCAGCGCTGACAGGGATTTGCTCACCTTC. Translating it yields CASSADRDLLTF. The full variable domain, completed using reference TRBV7-9 and TRBJ1-2, is DTGVSQNPRHKITKRGQNVTFRCDPISEHNRLYWYRQTLGQGPEFLTYFQNEAQLEKSRLLSDRFSAERPKGSFSTLEIQRTEQGDSAMYLCASSADRDLLTFGSGTRLTVV.

The chain links TRBV5-5 to TRBJ2-3; D unresolved. Germline values: CDR1 SGHKS, CDR2 YYEKEE (reference sequence). Deletions cut 4 bases from V and 5 bases from J, with 11 bases between. This CDR3 region has 13 residues. CDR3 bases: TGTGCCAGCAGCGGATACAGAAGAGATACGCAGTATTTT. Amino acid sequence: CASSGYRRDTQYF.

This rearrangement joins TRBV9 to TRBJ2-5; D possibly uses TRBD1 or TRBD2 (6 bases each). The V end lost 2 bases, the J end lost 5 bases, and 13 bases lay between the germline ends. The germline CDR1 and CDR2 sequences are SGDLS and YYNGEE. There are 14 residues in the CDR3. The CDR3, as DNA: TGTGCCAGCAGCGTGGGGGGCGCGGATGAGACCCAGTACTTC. Encoded protein: CASSVGGADETQYF.

The table lists this clonotype with many counts. This sequence joins TRBV20-1 and TRBJ2-7; 7 nucleotides agree with TRBD2. The CDR3 extends over 15 amino acids. V lost 6 bases to trimming and J lost 0 bases; unmatched junction nucleotides: 11. Looked up from germline, CDR1 is DFQATT and CDR2 is SNEGSKA (reference sequence). CDR3 sequence reads: CSATFLAASSYEQYF. CDR3 in DNA: TGCAGTGCGACCTTTCTAGCGGCGTCCTCCTACGAGCAGTACTTC.

This chain uses TRBV5-1 with TRBJ1-1; D remains ambiguous. The CDR3 sequence is 14 residues long. V was cut by 5 bases and J by 0 bases, with 11 bases left in between. Germline CDR1 and CDR2: SGHRS and YFSETQ. CDR3: CASSQQPMNTEAFF. In DNA form, the CDR3 reads TGCGCCAGCAGTCAGCAGCCAATGAACACTGAAGCTTTCTTT.

This chain uses TRBV5-1 with TRBJ2-7; perhaps TRBD2 as D (6 bases). Germline V CDR1 and CDR2: SGHRS, YFSETQ. This CDR3 spans 14 amino acids. The V gene lost 4 bases and the J gene lost 5 bases, with 16 bases spanning the gap. The CDR3 DNA reads as TGCGCCAGCAGCGAGGGCGGGGTGGTACACGAGCAGTACTTC. The encoded protein is CASSEGGVVHEQYF.

This clonotype was seen repeatedly, ten times or more. The chain is built from TRBV7-8 and TRBJ2-1; 8 bases match TRBD2. Germline CDR1 SGHVS, CDR2 FQNEAQ. V dropped 0 bases and J dropped 4; count of bases not matched to a gene: 8. CDR3 length: 17 residues. CDR3 coding DNA: TGTGCCAGCAGCTTAGCGAATAGCGGGGATCTGTACAATGAGCAGTTCTTC. Protein product: CASSLANSGDLYNEQFF.

The chain recombines TRBV7-2 with TRBJ2-3; 13 bases align to TRBD2. V gave up 10 bases and J gave up 7 bases; unmatched junction bases: 8. CDR1 and CDR2 from the germline V gene are SGHTA and FQGNSA. This CDR3 region has 14 residues. The DNA for the CDR3 is TGTGCCACCTCCGGGACTAGCGGGGAAAATACGCAGTATTTT. This sequence encodes CATSGTSGENTQYF.

This clonotype has a count of ten or more. The CDR3 here is CASSYHAAGASTQYF. CDR3 sequence (DNA): TGTGCCAGCAGCTACCATGCAGCGGGGGCCTCTACCCAGTACTTC. The V and J genes are TRBV7-2 and TRBJ2-5; 8 nucleotides line up with TRBD2. Germline loops: CDR1 SGHTA, CDR2 FQGNSA. V was pared by 4 bases and J by 8 bases, with 12 bases of the junction left unmatched. The CDR3 consists of 15 residues.

The rearrangement uses TRBV25-1 and TRBJ2-6; no firm D call. Trimming cost V 4 bases and J 2 bases, with 18 bases left between them. Per germline, CDR1 MGHDK and CDR2 SYGVNS. This CDR3 is 18 amino acids long. The CDR3 is CASSGLLPVGAGANVLTF. For the CDR3, the DNA is TGTGCCAGCAGTGGTCTCCTCCCCGTAGGTGCTGGGGCCAACGTCCTGACTTTC. Filled out from reference TRBV25-1 and TRBJ2-6, the complete variable domain reads EADIYQTPRYLVIGTGKKITLECSQTMGHDKMYWYQQDPGMELHLIHYSYGVNSTEKGDLSSESTVSRIRTEHFPLTLESARPSHTSQYLCASSGLLPVGAGANVLTFGAGSRLTVL.

The chain couples TRBV20-1 to TRBJ1-6, with D possibly TRBD1 on 5 matching bases. The germline V gene has CDR1 DFQATT and CDR2 SNEGSKA (reference sequence). CDR3 size: 16 residues. Trimming cost V 1 base and J 0 bases, with 10 bases left between them. The CDR3 nucleotides are TGCAGTGCTAGAGGAGGGGCCGACTCCTATAATTCACCCCTCCACTTT. Protein: CSARGGADSYNSPLHF.

This clonotype came up a few times. The gene calls are TRBV12-3 or TRBV12-4 and TRBJ2-7; TRBD1 aligns across 9 bases. J was trimmed by 4 bases and V by 6 bases; bases with no gene match: 7. The CDR3 is 14 residues long. CDR3 amino acids: CASSPTGGNYEQYF. DNA for the CDR3: TGTGCCAGCAGCCCGACAGGGGGTAATTACGAGCAGTACTTC.

There are a few counts of this clonotype. V and J are TRBV28 and TRBJ1-6; possible D gene TRBD1, 6 bases. CDR1 MDHEN and CDR2 SYDVKM come from the germline V gene. Trimming removed 6 bases from V and 9 bases from J, with 9 bases in between. CDR3 size: 12 residues. The CDR3 DNA sequence: TGTGCCAGCAGACAGGGATCTTCACCCCTCCACTTT. Its protein is CASRQGSSPLHF.

There are a few counts of this clonotype. The V gene is TRBV7-9, the J gene TRBJ1-4; D unresolved. Germline V lookup: CDR1 SEHNR, CDR2 FQNEAQ (reference sequence). This CDR3 is built from 15 residues. V was shortened by 5 bases and J by 3 bases, with 13 bases between the two germline ends. CDR3 sequence reads: CASSPRTESNEKLFF. CDR3 bases: TGTGCCAGCAGCCCACGGACTGAATCTAATGAAAAACTGTTTTTT.

This clonotype was seen many times. DNA of the CDR3: TGTGCCAGCAAACCAGGGGGCTCGGAGACCCAGTACTTC. Translated, it gives CASKPGGSETQYF. The chain uses TRBV12-3 or TRBV12-4 and TRBJ2-5; TRBD1 aligns across 8 bases. V shed 7 bases and J 5 bases; nucleotides not matched to a gene: 6. This CDR3 spans 13 amino acids.

This clonotype was detected ten times or more. The chain is built from TRBV29-1 and TRBJ1-2, with D unresolved. V shed 5 bases and J shed 2 bases, with 9 bases lying between them. This CDR3 is 12 amino acids long. Germline CDR1 is SQVTM and CDR2 is ANQGSEA. This chain's CDR3 is CSVSKRNYGYTF. The CDR3 DNA reads as TGCAGCGTTAGTAAACGGAACTATGGCTACACCTTC. The whole variable domain, filled in from reference TRBV29-1 and TRBJ1-2, reads SAVISQKPSRDICQRGTSLTIQCQVDSQVTMMFWYRQQPGQSLTLIATANQGSEATYESGFVIDKFPISRPNLTFSTLTVSNMSPEDSSIYLCSVSKRNYGYTFGSGTRLTVV.

This clonotype was picked up many times. Because the CDR3's place on the DNA is in doubt, the DNA is left out and the CDR3 is given as listed by TCRdb. The chain couples TRBV27 to TRBJ1-2; the DNA was not used to check the table's D call, TRBD1. Ends included, the CDR3 has 13 residues. Germline CDR1 and CDR2: MNHEY and SMNVEV (reference sequence). Here the CDR3 reads CASSSSQGEGYTF.

This clonotype was observed at least ten times. V and J are TRBV12-3 or TRBV12-4 and TRBJ2-7; maybe TRBD2 (7 bases). Trimming took off 3 bases at V and 3 bases at J, with 15 bases between the two ends. This CDR3 spans 15 amino acids. This CDR3 reads CASSFRGANNYEQYF. In DNA form, the CDR3 reads TGTGCCAGCAGTTTCCGGGGGGCAAACAACTACGAGCAGTACTTC.

This clonotype has a count of ten or more. The rearrangement links TRBV13 to TRBJ2-7, with D maybe TRBD1 (6 bases). Trimming left V 2 bases short and J 3 bases short, with 14 bases between. Germline V gives CDR1 PRHDT, CDR2 FYEKMQ (reference sequence). This CDR3 is built from 15 residues. The CDR3 DNA is TGTGCCAGCAGCTTACAGGGGTCTACCGGCTACGAGCAGTACTTC. It encodes CASSLQGSTGYEQYF.